Below, 19 T cell receptor beta chains from the same sample are listed, as sequenced in a study of cytomegalovirus exposure and HLA in healthy donors. The PCR contained 60 Vbeta and 13 Jbeta primers. Sequencing was performed with immunoSEQ multiplex PCR; in TCRdb, only in-frame clones are kept and a portion is missing. Counted here are some 130,000 clones, approximately 71% occurring once; the ten biggest clones make up 2%. The sequenced sample consisted of PBMCs. These receptor sequences come from a man in his thirties or forties in good health and CMV-seronegative.

The V call is TRBV10-3, the J call TRBJ2-1, with TRBD2 matching 9 bases. Germline loops: CDR1 ENHRY, CDR2 SYGVKD. V lost 3 bases, J lost 5 bases, and 17 bases stayed unmatched. CDR3 length: 19 amino acids. Here the CDR3 reads CAISELGTSGSSGDNEQFF. The DNA of the CDR3 is TGTGCCATCAGTGAACTCGGTACTAGCGGGTCAAGTGGGGACAATGAGCAGTTCTTC.

The J gene is TRBJ2-5, the V gene TRBV15; 8 bases line up with TRBD2. V was pared by 0 bases and J by 2 bases, with 8 bases of the junction left unmatched. Germline values: CDR1 LNHNV, CDR2 YYDKDF (reference sequence). CDR3 size: 17 residues. The CDR3 DNA is TGTGCCACCAGCAGAGATATGGCGGGAGGCCGTCAAGAGACCCAGTACTTC. Translated, it gives CATSRDMAGGRQETQYF.

The chain has TRBV7-9 and TRBJ2-1; TRBD1 aligns across 10 bases. The CDR3 runs 16 residues. Germline CDR1 reads SEHNR; CDR2 reads FQNEAQ (reference sequence). J was trimmed by 6 bases and V by 4 bases; bases with no gene match: 9. The CDR3 region is CASSSRQGAILNEQFF. For the CDR3, the DNA is TGTGCCAGCAGCTCCAGACAGGGGGCGATCCTCAATGAGCAGTTCTTC.

This chain joins TRBV19 and TRBJ2-6, with D perhaps TRBD2 (5 bases). V lost 5 bases and J 0 bases, leaving 8 bases between the germline ends. Germline V CDR1 and CDR2: LNHDA, SQIVND (reference sequence). This CDR3 contains 15 residues. The CDR3 bases are TGTGCCAGTAGTCCAACTAGCTCTGGGGCCAACGTCCTGACTTTC. Protein product: CASSPTSSGANVLTF.

This sequence joins TRBV5-1 and TRBJ2-3, with D possibly TRBD2 on 5 matching bases. Trimming stripped 0 bases from V and 3 bases from J, with 14 bases between. The CDR3 has 16 amino acids. The germline V gene has CDR1 SGHRS and CDR2 YFSETQ. The CDR3 spells CASSLALTGGTDTQYF. The CDR3, as DNA: TGCGCCAGCAGCTTGGCCTTAACGGGCGGGACAGATACGCAGTATTTT.

V and J are TRBV9 and TRBJ1-4, with D maybe TRBD1 (5 bases). Per germline, CDR1 SGDLS and CDR2 YYNGEE. The CDR3 covers 15 residues. V shed 0 bases and J shed 5 bases, with 11 bases lying between them. The CDR3 loop is CASSVEAGRNEKLFF. The CDR3 DNA reads TGTGCCAGCAGCGTAGAAGCAGGGCGGAATGAAAAACTGTTTTTT.

The V and J genes are TRBV7-6 and TRBJ2-2, with 8 bases lining up with TRBD1. Per germline, CDR1 SGHVS and CDR2 FNYEAQ. The CDR3 runs to 15 residues. The J segment lost 3 bases and the V segment lost 5 bases, leaving 5 bases of the junction unmatched. The CDR3 coding sequence is TGTGCCAGCAGCGCCGAGACAGGGGACACCGGGGAGCTGTTTTTT. Amino acid sequence: CASSAETGDTGELFF. Complete variable domain (other parts from reference TRBV7-6 and TRBJ2-2): GAGVSQSPRYKVTKRGQDVALRCDPISGHVSLYWYRQALGQGPEFLTYFNYEAQQDKSGLPNDRFSAERPEGSISTLTIQRTEQRDSAMYRCASSAETGDTGELFFGEGSRLTVL.

The chain recombines TRBV11-1 with TRBJ2-7, with unresolved D. The V end was cut by 1 base, the J end by 3 bases, with 10 bases between. Germline V gene sequence: CDR1 SGHAT, CDR2 FQDESV (reference sequence). This CDR3 region has 14 residues. CDR3 nucleotides: TGTGCCAGCAGCTTAGGGGCACTTGACTACGAGCAGTACTTC. It codes for CASSLGALDYEQYF. Full variable domain (missing parts from reference TRBV11-1 and TRBJ2-7): EAEVAQSPRYKITEKSQAVAFWCDPISGHATLYWYRQILGQGPELLVQFQDESVVDDSQLPKDRFSAERLKGVDSTLKIQPAELGDSAMYLCASSLGALDYEQYFGPGTRLTVT.

V gene TRBV29-1 combines with J gene TRBJ2-2; D perhaps matches TRBD1 (5 bases). Germline V gene sequence: CDR1 SQVTM, CDR2 ANQGSEA. The CDR3 length is 14 residues. V was pared by 3 bases and J by 10 bases, with 18 bases between. The CDR3 loop reads CSVEGQAPGEELFF. The CDR3 coding sequence is TGCAGCGTTGAGGGGCAGGCTCCTGGGGAGGAGCTGTTTTTT.

As for this clone: At one end, the junction sequence differs from germline, possibly due to a read error. The genes are TRBV28 and TRBJ2-6; D perhaps matches TRBD1 (5 bases). This CDR3 has 15 amino acids. CDR1 and CDR2 (germline): MDHEN, SYDVKM. The CDR3 protein is CASSPPGSGANVLPF. The CDR3 nucleotides read TGTGCCAGCAGTCCTCCAGGGTCTGGGGCCAACGTCCTGCCTTTC.

The chain combines TRBV5-8 with TRBJ2-5, with a possible D match to TRBD1 (5 bases). The length of the CDR3 is 16 residues. The V end lost 0 bases, the J end lost 2 bases, and 14 bases lay between the germline ends. Germline V CDR1 and CDR2: SGHTS, YDEGEE. This CDR3 reads CASSLGLTVDQETQYF. The CDR3 DNA reads as TGTGCCAGCAGCTTGGGGTTGACAGTAGATCAAGAGACCCAGTACTTC. The variable domain in full, with the rest retrieved from reference TRBV5-8 and TRBJ2-5, is EAGVTQSPTHLIKTRGQQATLRCSPISGHTSVYWYQQALGLGLQFLLWYDEGEERNRGNFPPRFSGRQFPNYSSELNVNALELEDSALYLCASSLGLTVDQETQYFGPGTRLLVL.

The CDR3 DNA is TGTGCCAGCAGCTTACAGGGGGGTAGGGATACGCAGTATTTT. It is translated as CASSLQGGRDTQYF. The chain carries TRBV7-3 and TRBJ2-3, with a possible D match to TRBD1 (7 bases). Germline V lookup: CDR1 SGHTA, CDR2 FQGTGA. The CDR3 contains 14 residues. V lost 2 bases, J lost 6 bases, and 12 bases lay in between.

This clone was observed a single time. This chain links TRBV5-6 with TRBJ1-5; weak D call: TRBD1 (5 bases). The CDR3 spans 13 residues. Looked up from germline, CDR1 is SGHDT and CDR2 is YYEEEE. The V and J ends lost 4 bases and 7 bases respectively, with 12 bases between them. The CDR3 sequence is CASSPGGRQPQHF. CDR3 sequence (DNA): TGTGCCAGCAGCCCTGGGGGGAGGCAGCCCCAGCATTTT.

This clone was seen a few times. This chain connects TRBV6-6 to TRBJ1-2; 8 nucleotides line up with TRBD1. With V trimmed by 4 bases and J by 4 bases, 2 bases remained unmatched. The V gene's germline CDR1 is MNHNY and CDR2 SVGAGI (reference sequence). The CDR3 loop spans 13 amino acids. CDR3 DNA sequence: TGTGCCAGCAGTTGGGACAGGCTCTATGGCTACACCTTC. Translated: CASSWDRLYGYTF.

This clone was detected only a few times. One end of the junction is discordant with germline, which a read error may explain. J is TRBJ2-5 and V is TRBV7-7; the match to TRBD2 covers 9 bases. The germline gives CDR1 SSHAT, CDR2 FNYEAQ (reference sequence). The CDR3 length is 16 residues. The CDR3 loop is CASSLVGLAGHETQYF. The CDR3 DNA sequence: TGTGCTAGCAGCTTAGTGGGGCTAGCGGGACACGAGACCCAGTACTTC.

Details on this clone: The same CDR3 is also encoded by other DNA sequences in this sample. The V gene is TRBV7-8, the J gene TRBJ1-1; 8 bases map to TRBD1. V shed 1 base, J shed 5 bases, and the junction held 6 bases outside the gene matches. The V gene's germline CDR1 is SGHVS and CDR2 FQNEAQ. This CDR3 spans 15 amino acids. The CDR3, as DNA: TGTGCCAGCAGCTTAGTAGGCCAGGGGGCGACTGAAGCTTTCTTT. Translation: CASSLVGQGATEAFF.

This clone turned up a few times. The chain has TRBV25-1 and TRBJ2-5; the D gene is possibly TRBD1 (5 bases). The germline V gene encodes CDR1 MGHDK and CDR2 SYGVNS. The CDR3 runs to 13 residues. V was trimmed by 6 bases and J by 5 bases, leaving 13 bases between them. The CDR3 DNA reads TGTGCCAGCAGGGCAGGGTTGGGGGAGACCCAGTACTTC. Its translation: CASRAGLGETQYF.

This chain connects TRBV5-5 to TRBJ2-5; 9 nucleotides match TRBD2. CDR3 length: 16 amino acids. The V and J ends lost 1 base and 2 bases, in that order; junction bases with no gene match: 6. Germline CDR1 is SGHKS and CDR2 is YYEKEE (reference sequence). CDR3 region: CASSLLPSGEQETQYF. CDR3 bases: TGTGCCAGCAGCTTGCTCCCTAGCGGGGAACAAGAGACCCAGTACTTC.

Notes on this clone: Within the sample, other DNA sequences also encode this same CDR3. The chain combines TRBV5-4 with TRBJ2-1; a possible D gene is TRBD1 (5 bases). The V and J ends lost 0 bases and 4 bases respectively, with 11 bases between them. The germline CDR1 and CDR2 sequences are SGHNT and YYREEE (reference sequence). This CDR3 spans 15 amino acids. In nucleotides, the CDR3 is TGTGCCAGCAGCTTGGCGGCAGGGCCGTACAATGAGCAGTTCTTC. This codes for CASSLAAGPYNEQFF.